This entry lists 9 T cell receptor delta chains sequenced from one sample in a study of γδ T cells in repeated Plasmodium falciparum infection. TCRdb re-called clones from the multiplex PCR reads using CATT. The table shows roughly 48,000 delta-chain clones, with 1.6% occurring only once. Bulk repertoires came from Vgamma9/Vdelta2+ or Vdelta2-negative gammadelta T cells flow-sorted from PBMC. Source material: gamma-delta T cells from blood. The receptor source for this set is a pool of human donors (malaria-infected and uninfected, not separated).

At least ten counts were recorded for this clone. V gene TRDV2 combines with J gene TRDJ1; D is perhaps TRDD3 (5 bases). CDR3 length: 17 residues. The V end lost 2 bases, the J end lost 0 bases, and 18 bases lay between the germline ends. CDR1 is GEAIGNYY and CDR2 is EKD in the germline V gene. The CDR3 DNA is TGTGCCTGTGACAACCTGGCGCCGAGGGATTACACCGATAAACTCATCTTT. As protein: CACDNLAPRDYTDKLIF.

Concerning this clone itself: The protein TCRdb lists belongs to a much larger clone and differs from this DNA's translation at residue 3, which points to a read error; the protein shown is made from the DNA. The rearrangement uses TRDV1 and TRDJ1; 13 bases are shared with TRDD3. The CDR3 covers 21 residues. CDR1 and CDR2 from the germline V gene are TSWWSYY and QGS. For the CDR3, the DNA is TGTGCTCCTGGGCTTACTCGACGTAATAACTGGGGGATACGGTACACCGATAAACTCATCTTT. Protein: CAPGLTRRNNWGIRYTDKLIF.

This clone was counted only a few times. TCRdb's listed protein matches a much larger clone and diverges from this DNA's translation at residue 8, likely through a read error; the protein shown comes from the DNA. The chain joins TRDV1 to TRDJ1; 13 nucleotides match TRDD3. Germline assignment: CDR1 TSWWSYY and CDR2 QGS. The CDR3 runs to 26 residues. V shed 2 bases and J 3 bases; nucleotides not matched to a gene: 33. CDR3 sequence: CALGEKSSLRVLTGGYAVKFSDKLIF. The CDR3 coding sequence is TGTGCTCTTGGGGAAAAATCGTCCCTAAGGGTTTTAACTGGGGGATACGCCGTGAAGTTCTCCGATAAACTCATCTTT.

Comment on this clone: This likely came from a read error, as a far larger clone is one base away. At the DNA level, this CDR3 is encoded by other sequences in the same sample as well. The chain carries TRAV38-2/DV8 and TRDJ1; TRDD3 agrees at 12 bases. The germline gives CDR1 TSESDYY, CDR2 QEAYKQQN. This CDR3 comprises 23 residues. CDR3 in amino acids: CAYRSKRPPWKGWGIRYTDKLIF. In DNA, the CDR3 is TGTGCTTATAGGAGCAAGAGGCCCCCCTGGAAGGGCTGGGGGATACGGTACACCGATAAACTCATCTTC.

In this sample, this clone turned up many times. A far larger clone is just one base off, so this is likely a read error. Distinct nucleotide sequences in the sample also encode this CDR3. The J gene was not called, though the V gene is TRDV1; the D call of TRDD3 is as the table states it, not checked on the DNA. This CDR3 comprises 16 residues. Germline V CDR1 and CDR2: TSWWSYY, QGS. CDR3 sequence: CALGELALLGDTRLIF. The CDR3 DNA reads as TGTGCTCTTGGGGAATTGGCCTTGCTGGGGGATACAAGGCTCATCTTT.

This clone showed up many times. This may be a read error: a much more frequent sequence differs by one nucleotide. The same CDR3 also results from other DNA sequences found in this sample. This chain links TRDV1 with TRDJ1; 12 nucleotides match TRDD3. Germline CDR1 reads TSWWSYY; CDR2 reads QGS. The CDR3 spans 22 residues. V was clipped by 6 bases and J by 0 bases; unmatched bases: 23. Here the CDR3 reads CALGLPIYARLGDTTYTDKLIF. Here the CDR3 DNA reads TGTGCTCTTGGTTTGCCCATCTATGCGCGACTGGGGGATACCACGTACACCGATAAACTCATCTTT.

In its sample, this clone was seen a few times. A far larger clone is one nucleotide away, so this likely arose from a read error. Within the sample, other DNA sequences also encode this same CDR3. The chain recombines TRDV1 with TRDJ1, with D perhaps assigned TRDD2 or TRDD3 (5 bases each). Germline V gene sequence: CDR1 TSWWSYY, CDR2 QGS. CDR3 length equals 19 residues. Trimming removed 3 bases from V and 7 bases from J, with 30 bases in between. The CDR3 loop reads CALGELGIPTELGRSKLIF. The DNA for the CDR3 is TGTGCTCTTGGGGAGCTCGGGATCCCTACCGAATTAGGAAGGAGTAAACTCATCTTT.

This clone was counted between two and nine times. A far larger clone differs by one base, so this is likely a read error. The same CDR3 can be traced to other DNA sequences in this sample. The gene calls are TRDV1 and TRDJ1, with 8 bases that match TRDD3. The J gene, missing from TCRdb, was assigned here through DNA to germline matching. CDR3 size: 19 residues. V gave up 1 base and J gave up 6 bases; unmatched junction bases: 19. Per the germline V gene, CDR1 is TSWWSYY and CDR2 is QGS. CDR3 in amino acids: CALGEPYSPKGYAANKLIF. CDR3 in DNA: TGTGCTCTTGGGGAACCTTATTCCCCAAAGGGATACGCAGCGAATAAACTCATCTTT.

This clone was counted many times. The junction does not match germline at one end; this may be a read error. The chain recombines TRDV1 with TRDJ3; 11 bases match TRDD3. CDR3 length equals 19 residues. The germline V gene encodes CDR1 TSWWSYY and CDR2 QGS. CDR3 residues: CALGEKLLGDIWDTQQMFF. CDR3 DNA sequence: TGTGCTCTTGGGGAAAAGTTACTGGGGGATATATGGGACACCCAACAGATGTTTTTC.